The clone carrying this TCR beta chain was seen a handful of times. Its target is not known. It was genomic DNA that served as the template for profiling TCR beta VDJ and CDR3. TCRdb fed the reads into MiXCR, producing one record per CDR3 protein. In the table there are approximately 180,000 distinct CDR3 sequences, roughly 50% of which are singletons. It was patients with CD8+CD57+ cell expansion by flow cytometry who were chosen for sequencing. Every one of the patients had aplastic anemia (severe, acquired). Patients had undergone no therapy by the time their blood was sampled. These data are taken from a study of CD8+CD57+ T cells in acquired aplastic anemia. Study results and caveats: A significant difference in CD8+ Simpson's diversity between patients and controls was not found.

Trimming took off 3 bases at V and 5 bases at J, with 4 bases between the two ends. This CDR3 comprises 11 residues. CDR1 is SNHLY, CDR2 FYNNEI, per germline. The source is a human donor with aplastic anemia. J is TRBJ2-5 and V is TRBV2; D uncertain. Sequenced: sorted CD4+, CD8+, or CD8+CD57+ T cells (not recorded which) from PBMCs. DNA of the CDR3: TGTGCCAGCAGTGAGGTGGAGACCCAGTACTTC. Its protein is CASSEVETQYF. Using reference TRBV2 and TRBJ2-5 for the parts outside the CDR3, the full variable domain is EPEVTQTPSHQVTQMGQEVILRCVPISNHLYFYWYRQILGQKVEFLVSFYNNEISEKSEIFDDQFSVERPDGSNFTLKIRSTKLEDSAMYFCASSEVETQYFGPGTRLLVL.